Following are 9 T cell receptor beta chains from one sample sequenced in a study of blood T cells in healthy people across ages (dated by TCRdb to the mid-2010s). Library generation was performed with 5' RACE. Data came from an Illumina HiSeq 2500. A second roughly 6 to 12 cycle PCR used a sample-barcoded 5' primer and a J-beta primer mix. TCRdb took the public reads, trimmed them with fastp at Q25, ran MiXCR for clone calling and kept in-frame beta chains. A single entry per CDR3 protein holds the most common genes and DNA from its merged rows. In this sample the table shows about 1.6 million distinct CDR3 sequences, about 35% of which occur a single time. The top ten constitute approximately 11% of the sample. Sequenced input: blood. The receptors derive from a woman aged 25 to 39 in good health.

V gene TRBV7-2 combines with J gene TRBJ2-7; 7 nucleotides agree with TRBD2. V shed 4 bases and J 1 base; nucleotides not matched to a gene: 10. CDR1 is SGHTA, CDR2 FQGNSA, per germline. The CDR3 extends over 16 amino acids. DNA of the CDR3: TGTGCCAGCAGCTCCCGGGGCGGGAGTAATTCCTACGAGCAGTACTTC. This gives the protein CASSSRGGSNSYEQYF.

The chain couples TRBV6-5 to TRBJ2-6; D gene unclear. CDR1 MNHEY and CDR2 SVGAGI come from the germline V gene. The CDR3 contains 18 residues. Trimming cost V 0 bases and J 2 bases, with 14 bases left between them. The DNA for the CDR3 is TGTGCCAGCAGTTACTCGGCCAGGATGTCCACTGGGGCCAACGTCCTGACTTTC. Encoded protein: CASSYSARMSTGANVLTF.

The chain employs TRBV20-1 and TRBJ2-7; D perhaps matches TRBD2 (7 bases). This CDR3 is 13 amino acids long. Germline values: CDR1 DFQATT, CDR2 SNEGSKA (reference sequence). V gave up 1 base and J gave up 7 bases, with 14 bases separating them. The CDR3 nucleotides are TGCAGTGCTAGAGCCGGGGGGCGAGGGGAGCAGTACTTC. It specifies CSARAGGRGEQYF.

The V call is TRBV4-1, the J call TRBJ2-1; 13 bases line up with TRBD2. Germline V gene lookup returns CDR1 MGHRA and CDR2 YSYEKL. The CDR3 is 18 residues long. Losses at the gene ends were 3 bases for V and 3 bases for J; bases not matched to a gene: 8. CDR3: CASSHGLAGDLSYNEQFF. The DNA of the CDR3 is TGCGCCAGCAGCCACGGACTAGCGGGAGATCTAAGCTACAATGAGCAGTTCTTC.

CDR3 nucleotides: TGTGCCAGCAGCGTAGCGGGAGGGGCAGGGGACTATGGCTACACCTTC. As protein: CASSVAGGAGDYGYTF. The chain carries TRBV9 and TRBJ1-2; D is perhaps TRBD1 (6 bases). The germline CDR1 and CDR2 sequences are SGDLS and YYNGEE. This CDR3 is 16 amino acids long. Between the trimmed V and J ends, which lost 0 bases and 3 bases, there was a span of 15 bases. Filled out from reference TRBV9 and TRBJ1-2, the complete variable domain reads DSGVTQTPKHLITATGQRVTLRCSPRSGDLSVYWYQQSLDQGLQFLIQYYNGEERAKGNILERFSAQQFPDLHSELNLSSLELGDSALYFCASSVAGGAGDYGYTFGSGTRLTVV.

This chain uses TRBV24-1 with TRBJ1-5; a possible D gene is TRBD1 (6 bases). Germline V gene sequence: CDR1 KGHDR, CDR2 SFDVKD. The CDR3 extends over 16 amino acids. The V end lost 4 bases, the J end lost 3 bases, and 15 bases lay between the germline ends. The CDR3 DNA follows: TGTGCCACCAGTGACCCGGACAGTGAACACAATCAGCCCCAGCATTTT. Amino acid sequence: CATSDPDSEHNQPQHF.

There are a few counts of this clonotype. The chain employs TRBV20-1 and TRBJ2-5; D is unclear. Germline loops: CDR1 DFQATT, CDR2 SNEGSKA (reference sequence). The CDR3 extends over 12 amino acids. V lost 1 base to trimming and J lost 3 bases, with 6 bases between them. The DNA of the CDR3 is TGCAGTGCTAGAGGCCCTAAAGAGACCCAGTACTTC. This sequence encodes CSARGPKETQYF.

This chain links TRBV20-1 with TRBJ2-5, with 10 bases matching TRBD2. The CDR3 extends over 14 amino acids. The V segment lost 3 bases and the J segment 8 bases; nucleotides outside the gene matches: 9. The germline V gene encodes CDR1 DFQATT and CDR2 SNEGSKA (reference sequence). CDR3 protein: CSARAGSGGVTQYF. The CDR3, as DNA: TGCAGTGCTAGGGCGGGGAGCGGGGGGGTAACCCAGTACTTC.

This clonotype appeared a few times. The CDR3 protein is CASSLDGTIQETQYF. CDR3 DNA: TGTGCCAGCAGCTTAGATGGGACTATCCAAGAGACCCAGTACTTC. The chain links TRBV11-3 to TRBJ2-5, with 7 bases that match TRBD2. The junction had 2 bases not matched to a gene; V was cut back by 0 bases and J by 1 base. Germline V lookup: CDR1 SGHNT, CDR2 YENEEA. The length of the CDR3 is 15 residues.